One and the same sample provided the 17 T cell receptor beta chains below, sequenced in a study of CD8+ T cells in alopecia areata. Following RNA extraction, reverse transcription yielded cDNA that acted as the sequencing template. Sequencing was performed with immunoSEQ multiplex PCR; in TCRdb, only in-frame clones are kept and a portion is missing. The repertoire holds 95,000 to 150,000 clones, around 48% seen once, with about 10% in the top ten. The sequenced sample was NKG2D-low CD8+ T cells sorted from blood. Receptor source: a human donor with alopecia areata.

The V and J genes are TRBV6-5 and TRBJ2-2; D may be TRBD1 (6 bases). Per germline, CDR1 MNHEY and CDR2 SVGAGI. The V and J ends lost 8 bases and 3 bases respectively, with 16 bases between them. The length of the CDR3 is 15 residues. CDR3 nucleotides: TGTGCCAGCTCTGAGGGGGTCGGCGACACCGGGGAGCTGTTTTTT. Translating it yields CASSEGVGDTGELFF.

The chain links TRBV5-1 to TRBJ2-3, with 8 bases that match TRBD1. The V gene's germline CDR1 is SGHRS and CDR2 YFSETQ. The trim removed 4 bases at V and 1 base at J, leaving 2 bases unmatched. CDR3 length: 14 amino acids. In DNA form, the CDR3 reads TGCGCCAGCAGCACGGACAGGGGCACAGATACGCAGTATTTT. Its translation is CASSTDRGTDTQYF.

V and J are TRBV5-1 and TRBJ2-5; D possibly corresponds to TRBD2 (6 bases). Germline V lookup: CDR1 SGHRS, CDR2 YFSETQ. The CDR3 spans 16 residues. Trimming pared 1 base from V and 5 bases from J, leaving 18 bases between. CDR3 in amino acids: CASSLRISLEGETQYF. CDR3 nucleotide sequence: TGCGCCAGCAGCTTGAGGATAAGCCTGGAGGGGGAGACCCAGTACTTC.

V is TRBV27 and J is TRBJ2-1; D remains ambiguous. This CDR3 has 13 amino acids. Per the germline V gene, CDR1 is MNHEY and CDR2 is SMNVEV (reference sequence). V was cut by 6 bases and J by 5 bases, with 11 bases left in between. CDR3 sequence: CASSFDGDNEQFF. The CDR3 DNA sequence: TGTGCCAGCAGCTTCGACGGCGACAATGAGCAGTTCTTC.

Only a few counts were recorded for this clone. The chain employs TRBV29-1 and TRBJ2-7, with 8 bases that match TRBD1. Germline V gene data show CDR1 as SQVTM and CDR2 as ANQGSEA. The CDR3 covers 14 residues. The V segment lost 6 bases and the J segment 2 bases; nucleotides outside the gene matches: 9. The CDR3 is CSVPTGTGTYEQYF. The DNA for the CDR3 is TGCAGCGTCCCGACCGGGACAGGAACCTACGAGCAGTACTTC.

This clone turned up a few times. This rearrangement joins TRBV6-4 to TRBJ2-5; tentative D call: TRBD1 (6 bases). The CDR3 consists of 14 residues. V was trimmed by 4 bases and J by 5 bases, leaving 14 bases between them. Germline CDR1 reads MRHNA; CDR2 reads SNTAGT. The CDR3 is CASSAGQGSETQYF. The CDR3 DNA sequence: TGTGCCAGCAGTGCGGGGCAGGGGAGCGAGACCCAGTACTTC.

As DNA, the CDR3 is TGTGCCAGCAGTCCGCCCAGGACCTACAATGAGCAGTTCTTC. Protein sequence: CASSPPRTYNEQFF. The V gene is TRBV5-4, the J gene TRBJ2-1; D is undetermined. Trimming shortened V by 5 bases and J by 2 bases, and 11 bases separated the two germline ends. Germline values: CDR1 SGHNT, CDR2 YYREEE (reference sequence). The CDR3 covers 14 residues.

This clone was seen a handful of times. The sample has other DNA sequences that encode this CDR3 too. This chain connects TRBV14 to TRBJ2-7, with D unresolved. This CDR3 contains 11 residues. The germline CDR1 and CDR2 sequences are SGHDN and FVKESK. With 1 base removed from V and 7 bases from J, the gap between germline ends came to 5 bases. CDR3 bases: TGTGCCAGCAGCCAAGGGCTGGAGCAGTACTTC. Its protein product is CASSQGLEQYF.

This rearrangement joins TRBV4-1 to TRBJ2-5, with D unresolved. The V and J ends lost 0 bases and 2 bases respectively, with 4 bases between them. The CDR3 has 13 amino acids. The germline gives CDR1 MGHRA, CDR2 YSYEKL. CDR3 DNA sequence: TGCGCCAGCAGCCAAGAGCAGCAAGAGACCCAGTACTTC. Protein sequence: CASSQEQQETQYF.

This clone appeared a few times. This chain uses TRBV5-4 with TRBJ2-5, with D perhaps TRBD2 (5 bases). Deletions cut 1 base from V and 10 bases from J, with 11 bases between. The V gene's germline CDR1 is SGHNT and CDR2 YYREEE (reference sequence). The length of the CDR3 is 12 residues. DNA of the CDR3: TGTGCCAGCAGCTTGACTTCCGGGGACCAGTACTTC. Its protein is CASSLTSGDQYF.

V and J are TRBV5-4 and TRBJ2-5, with a tentative D call TRBD1 (5 bases). From germline, CDR1 is SGHNT and CDR2 YYREEE (reference sequence). V dropped 7 bases and J dropped 2 bases, with 12 bases sitting between them. The CDR3 has 13 amino acids. The CDR3 sequence is CASATGVQETQYF. The CDR3 nucleotides are TGTGCCAGCGCTACAGGTGTTCAAGAGACCCAGTACTTC.

The V and J genes are TRBV14 and TRBJ2-7; unclear D gene. The germline CDR1 and CDR2 sequences are SGHDN and FVKESK. The CDR3 has 12 amino acids. V lost 2 bases and J 3 bases, leaving 5 bases between the germline ends. DNA of the CDR3: TGTGCCAGCAGCCAATCCAACTACGAGCAGTACTTC. Translating it yields CASSQSNYEQYF.

This sequence joins TRBV5-1 and TRBJ2-2; the D is unclear. The germline gives CDR1 SGHRS, CDR2 YFSETQ. The V gene lost 5 bases and the J gene lost 1 base, with 0 bases spanning the gap. There are 11 residues in the CDR3. The CDR3 is CASRNTGELFF. CDR3 sequence (DNA): TGCGCCAGCAGGAACACCGGGGAGCTGTTTTTT.

This chain connects TRBV6-5 to TRBJ2-2; D is unresolved. V was clipped by 6 bases and J by 6 bases, with 8 bases between them. CDR1 is MNHEY and CDR2 is SVGAGI in the germline V gene. The CDR3 contains 12 residues. CDR3 residues: CASSTDAGELFF. The CDR3 DNA follows: TGTGCCAGCAGCACCGACGCCGGGGAGCTGTTTTTT.

As regards this clone: This specimen includes other DNA sequences encoding the same CDR3. The chain joins TRBV28 to TRBJ2-1, with D perhaps TRBD1 (6 bases). Trimming took 4 bases from V and 7 from J, leaving 8 bases between them. CDR1 MDHEN and CDR2 SYDVKM come from the germline V gene. The CDR3 is 12 amino acids. CDR3 nucleotide sequence: TGTGCCAGCAGTTCCAGGGGAAATGAGCAGTTCTTC. This sequence encodes CASSSRGNEQFF.

The V and J genes are TRBV30 and TRBJ2-2; no clear D. The V gene lost 3 bases and the J gene lost 10 bases, with 9 bases spanning the gap. The germline gives CDR1 GTSNPN, CDR2 SVGIG (reference sequence). The CDR3 has 11 amino acids. The CDR3 reads CAWRVGEELFF. In DNA, the CDR3 is TGTGCCTGGAGGGTCGGCGAGGAGCTGTTTTTT.

The chain has TRBV29-1 and TRBJ2-5; TRBD1 agrees at 9 bases. Germline V lookup: CDR1 SQVTM, CDR2 ANQGSEA. V was clipped by 8 bases and J by 4 bases; unmatched bases: 5. The length of the CDR3 is 12 residues. The CDR3 spells CSSGQGIETQYF. DNA for the CDR3: TGCAGCTCGGGACAGGGCATAGAGACCCAGTACTTC.